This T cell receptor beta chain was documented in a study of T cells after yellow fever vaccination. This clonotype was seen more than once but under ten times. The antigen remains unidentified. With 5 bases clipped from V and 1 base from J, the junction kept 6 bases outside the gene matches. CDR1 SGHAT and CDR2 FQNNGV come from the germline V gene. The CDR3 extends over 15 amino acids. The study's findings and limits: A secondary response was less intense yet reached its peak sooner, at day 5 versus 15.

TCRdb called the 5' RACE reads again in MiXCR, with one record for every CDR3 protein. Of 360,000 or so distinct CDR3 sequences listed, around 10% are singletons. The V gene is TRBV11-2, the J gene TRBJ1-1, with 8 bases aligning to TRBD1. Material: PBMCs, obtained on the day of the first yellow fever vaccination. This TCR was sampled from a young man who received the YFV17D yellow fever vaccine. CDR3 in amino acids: CASSISTGENTEAFF. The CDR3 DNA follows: TGTGCCAGCAGCATCTCGACAGGGGAGAACACTGAAGCTTTCTTT. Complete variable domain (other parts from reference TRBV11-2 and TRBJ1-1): EAGVAQSPRYKIIEKRQSVAFWCNPISGHATLYWYQQILGQGPKLLIQFQNNGVVDDSQLPKDRFSAERLKGVDSTLKIQPAKLEDSAVYLCASSISTGENTEAFFGQGTRLTVV.